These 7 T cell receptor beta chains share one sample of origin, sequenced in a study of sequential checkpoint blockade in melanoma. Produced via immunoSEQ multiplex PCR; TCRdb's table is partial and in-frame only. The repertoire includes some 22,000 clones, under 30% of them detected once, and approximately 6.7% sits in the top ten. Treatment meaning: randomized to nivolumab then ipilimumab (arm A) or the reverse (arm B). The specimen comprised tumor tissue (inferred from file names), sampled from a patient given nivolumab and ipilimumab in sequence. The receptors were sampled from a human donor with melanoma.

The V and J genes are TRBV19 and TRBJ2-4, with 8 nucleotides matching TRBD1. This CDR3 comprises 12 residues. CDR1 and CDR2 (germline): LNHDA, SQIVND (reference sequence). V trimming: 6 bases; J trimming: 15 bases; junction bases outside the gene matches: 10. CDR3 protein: CASRPGQGSSYF. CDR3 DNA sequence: TGTGCCAGTAGACCCGGACAGGGATCTTCGTACTTC.

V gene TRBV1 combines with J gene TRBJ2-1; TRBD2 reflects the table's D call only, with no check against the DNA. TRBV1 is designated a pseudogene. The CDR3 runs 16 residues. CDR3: CASSQGRTRIVNEQFF. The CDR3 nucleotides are TGCGCCAGCAGCCAAGGCCGGACTAGAATTGTGAATGAGCAGTTCTTC.

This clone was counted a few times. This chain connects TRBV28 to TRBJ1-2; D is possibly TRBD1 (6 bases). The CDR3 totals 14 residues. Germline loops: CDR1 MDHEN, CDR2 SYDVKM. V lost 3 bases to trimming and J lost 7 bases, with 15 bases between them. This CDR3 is CASSLEGGQVGYTF. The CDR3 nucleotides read TGTGCCAGCAGTTTGGAGGGGGGTCAAGTTGGCTACACCTTC.

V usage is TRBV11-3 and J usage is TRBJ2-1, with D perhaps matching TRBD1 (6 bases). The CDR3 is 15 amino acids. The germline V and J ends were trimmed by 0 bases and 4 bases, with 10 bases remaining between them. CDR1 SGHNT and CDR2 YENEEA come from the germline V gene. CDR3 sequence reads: CASSLEGAVYNEQFF. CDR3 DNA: TGTGCCAGCAGCTTAGAGGGGGCAGTATACAATGAGCAGTTCTTC. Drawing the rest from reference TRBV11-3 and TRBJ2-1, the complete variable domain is EAGVVQSPRYKIIEKKQPVAFWCNPISGHNTLYWYLQNLGQGPELLIRYENEEAVDDSQLPKDRFSAERLKGVDSTLKIQPAELGDSAVYLCASSLEGAVYNEQFFGPGTRLTVL.

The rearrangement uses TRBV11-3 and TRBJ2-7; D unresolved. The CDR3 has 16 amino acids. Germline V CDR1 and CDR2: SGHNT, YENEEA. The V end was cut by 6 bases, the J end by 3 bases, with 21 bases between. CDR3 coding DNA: TGTGCCAGCAGTCCCACAGCAACCCGGGTTCACTACGAGCAGTACTTC. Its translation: CASSPTATRVHYEQYF.

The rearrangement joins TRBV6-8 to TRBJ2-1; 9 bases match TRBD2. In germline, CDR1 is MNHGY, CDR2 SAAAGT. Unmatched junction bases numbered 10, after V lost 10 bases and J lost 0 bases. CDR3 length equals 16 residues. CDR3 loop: CATVETSGSSYNEQFF. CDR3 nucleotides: TGTGCCACAGTCGAGACTAGCGGAAGCTCCTACAATGAGCAGTTCTTC.

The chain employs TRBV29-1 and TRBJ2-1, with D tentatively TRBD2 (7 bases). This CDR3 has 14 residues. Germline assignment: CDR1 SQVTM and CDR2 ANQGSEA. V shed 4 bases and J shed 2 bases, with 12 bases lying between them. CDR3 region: CSVGGGGTYNEQFF. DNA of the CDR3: TGCAGCGTTGGAGGGGGGGGCACCTACAATGAGCAGTTCTTC.